This T cell receptor beta chain was sequenced in a study of blood T cell repertoires in COVID-19. Overall study context: PBMCs, B-cell-depleted T cells, or T cells provided the cDNA or gDNA that made up the material.

Original data processing: Amplification of reference gene primers provided the estimated nucleated cell counts. Sequencing was performed with immunoSEQ multiplex PCR; in TCRdb, only in-frame clones are kept and a portion is missing. That table supplies the V and J calls and clone size; D and trimming were determined from the DNA. The sample consists of approximately 440,000 clones, roughly 91% of them appearing once. Donors in Cohort 3 counted as recovered after two negative PCRs, clearance, or symptom resolution. Deletions cut 7 bases from V and 2 bases from J, with 19 bases between. Germline V gene lookup returns CDR1 SGHRS and CDR2 YFSETQ. This CDR3 contains 16 residues.

This TCR was recovered from a man between 18 and 29 years old who had recovered from COVID-19. The sequenced sample was PBMCs or T cells enriched from blood (not recorded which). The V gene is TRBV5-1, the J gene TRBJ2-1; D not resolved. CDR3 sequence: CASSPGSASPYNEQFF. The CDR3 DNA follows: TGCGCCAGCTCGCCCGGGTCTGCCAGCCCCTACAATGAGCAGTTCTTC.